This is a list of T cell receptor beta chains from one sample in a study of blood T cell repertoires in COVID-19. Clones were read by immunoSEQ multiplex PCR, and TCRdb kept only the in-frame ones, dropping some. The repertoire holds about 480,000 clones, with 88% as singletons. Sequencing was carried out using PBMCs or T cells enriched from blood (not recorded which). These receptors were collected from a woman aged 40 to 55 who had recovered from COVID-19. The CDR3 runs from the conserved cysteine through the conserved F or W.

V	CDR3
TRBV27	CASRMLGLAGVDEQFF
TRBV10-3	CAISDLDRFSSYNSPLHF
TRBV6-2/TRBV6-3	CASSYIGSTEAFF
TRBV29-1	CSATLGAGYTF
TRBV20-1	CSARALYGYTF
TRBV5-6	CASSLAGGDEQYF
TRBV13	CASSPWTSGYARSYEQYF
TRBV5-5	CASSLRDSLLYSVYNEQFF
TRBV7-9	CASSLGRGSNYGYTF
TRBV6-2/TRBV6-3	CASSYYGAGRSSYGYTF
TRBV19	CASSIGTLNYGYTF
TRBV4-3	CASSQGLGWGDYTGELFF
TRBV14	CASSQETGHYEQYF
TRBV10-2	CASRPFTGITEAFF